A selection of T cell receptor beta chains follows, all from one sample in a study of shared clonotypes between healthy human individuals. The method was immunoSEQ multiplex PCR; TCRdb's version includes in-frame clones alone and lacks a portion of them. The sample includes approximately 940,000 clones, approximately 76% seen only once; the top ten take nearly 1.5%. The sequencing sample was made of memory CD4+ T cells sorted from blood. Receptor source: a man younger than 30 in good health. Both conserved end residues are part of each CDR3. D genes are given only for firm matches. Expanded clones are given a class, and other clones once, few, many or no size at all.

d_call: -
j_call: TRBJ2-7
v_call: TRBV5-4
clone_size: -
cdr3_length: 14
cdr3_aa: CASSIRDGTYEQYF
cdr3_nt: TGTGCCAGCAGCATCCGGGACGGCACCTACGAGCAGTACTTC

d_call: TRBD2
j_call: TRBJ2-2
v_call: TRBV10-3
clone_size: few
cdr3_length: 16
cdr3_aa: CAISALGGVNTGELFF
cdr3_nt: TGTGCCATCAGTGCCTTGGGGGGGGTGAACACCGGGGAGCTGTTTTTT

d_call: -
j_call: TRBJ1-1
v_call: TRBV19
clone_size: -
cdr3_length: 14
cdr3_aa: CASTFWAGRTEAFF
cdr3_nt: TGTGCCAGTACCTTCTGGGCAGGGAGGACTGAAGCTTTCTTT

d_call: -
j_call: TRBJ2-1
v_call: TRBV7-8
clone_size: -
cdr3_length: 20
cdr3_aa: CASSRHPTSPANQDYNEQFF
cdr3_nt: TGTGCCAGCAGCCGACACCCTACTAGCCCTGCAAACCAAGACTACAATGAGCAGTTCTTC

d_call: TRBD1
j_call: TRBJ1-1
v_call: TRBV18
clone_size: -
cdr3_length: 16
cdr3_aa: CASSPGTGEGNTEAFF
cdr3_nt: TGTGCCAGCTCACCAGGGACAGGGGAGGGGAACACTGAAGCTTTCTTT

d_call: -
j_call: TRBJ1-6
v_call: TRBV7-9
clone_size: -
cdr3_length: 12
cdr3_aa: CASSLDYSPLHF
cdr3_nt: TGTGCCAGCAGCTTAGATTATTCACCCCTCCACTTT

d_call: TRBD1
j_call: TRBJ2-5
v_call: TRBV9
clone_size: -
cdr3_length: 15
cdr3_aa: CASSASGRGWETQYF
cdr3_nt: TGTGCCAGCAGCGCCTCTGGCAGGGGGTGGGAGACCCAGTACTTC

d_call: -
j_call: TRBJ2-7
v_call: TRBV18
clone_size: few
cdr3_length: 13
cdr3_aa: CASSPPASYEQYF
cdr3_nt: TGTGCCAGCTCACCACCGGCCTCCTACGAGCAGTACTTC

d_call: -
j_call: TRBJ1-1
v_call: TRBV4-2
clone_size: -
cdr3_length: 16
cdr3_aa: CASSQEIRIPNTEAFF
cdr3_nt: TGTGCCAGCAGCCAAGAGATCCGGATTCCGAACACTGAAGCTTTCTTT

d_call: -
j_call: TRBJ1-1
v_call: TRBV2
clone_size: few
cdr3_length: 12
cdr3_aa: CASRRENTEAFF
cdr3_nt: TGTGCCAGCAGGAGGGAGAACACTGAAGCTTTCTTT

d_call: TRBD1
j_call: TRBJ2-1
v_call: TRBV5-1
clone_size: -
cdr3_length: 14
cdr3_aa: CASSSGQVYNEQFF
cdr3_nt: TGCGCCAGCAGCTCAGGACAGGTGTACAATGAGCAGTTCTTC

d_call: TRBD2
j_call: TRBJ2-5
v_call: TRBV11-1
clone_size: few
cdr3_length: 16
cdr3_aa: CASSTASGGYQETQYF
cdr3_nt: TGTGCCAGCAGCACCGCTAGCGGGGGCTATCAAGAGACCCAGTACTTC

d_call: -
j_call: TRBJ2-3
v_call: TRBV5-4
clone_size: -
cdr3_length: 13
cdr3_aa: CASSFRAADTQYF
cdr3_nt: TGTGCCAGCAGCTTCAGGGCGGCAGATACGCAGTATTTT

d_call: -
j_call: TRBJ2-7
v_call: TRBV19
clone_size: -
cdr3_length: 11
cdr3_aa: CASSIEGKQYF
cdr3_nt: TGTGCCAGTAGTATTGAAGGGAAGCAGTACTTC

d_call: -
j_call: TRBJ2-5
v_call: TRBV20-1
clone_size: -
cdr3_length: 11
cdr3_aa: CSARDRETQYF
cdr3_nt: TGCAGTGCTAGAGATCGGGAGACCCAGTACTTC

d_call: TRBD1
j_call: TRBJ2-3
v_call: TRBV29-1
clone_size: -
cdr3_length: 14
cdr3_aa: CSVSRDRDTDTQYF
cdr3_nt: TGCAGCGTCAGCCGGGACAGGGACACAGATACGCAGTATTTT

d_call: -
j_call: TRBJ2-4
v_call: TRBV10-1
clone_size: -
cdr3_length: 14
cdr3_aa: CASHWALAKNIQYF
cdr3_nt: TGCGCCAGCCACTGGGCCCTAGCCAAAAACATTCAGTACTTC

d_call: -
j_call: TRBJ1-1
v_call: TRBV11-2
clone_size: few
cdr3_length: 12
cdr3_aa: CASSTQALEAFF
cdr3_nt: TGTGCCAGCAGCACCCAAGCTCTCGAGGCTTTCTTT

d_call: TRBD2
j_call: TRBJ2-3
v_call: TRBV7-2
clone_size: -
cdr3_length: 16
cdr3_aa: CASSPQTSGGPDTQYF
cdr3_nt: TGTGCCAGCAGCCCCCAGACTAGCGGGGGGCCAGATACGCAGTATTTT

d_call: -
j_call: TRBJ2-3
v_call: TRBV5-4
clone_size: few
cdr3_length: 13
cdr3_aa: CASSDRITDTQYF
cdr3_nt: TGTGCCAGCAGCGATCGAATCACAGATACGCAGTATTTT

d_call: TRBD1
j_call: TRBJ1-1
v_call: TRBV11-1
clone_size: -
cdr3_length: 13
cdr3_aa: CASSSQGVGEAFF
cdr3_nt: TGTGCCAGCAGCTCCCAGGGGGTTGGTGAAGCTTTCTTT

d_call: TRBD2
j_call: TRBJ2-1
v_call: TRBV5-1
clone_size: -
cdr3_length: 16
cdr3_aa: CASSLGIAGGWNEQFF
cdr3_nt: TGCGCCAGCAGCTTGGGTATAGCGGGGGGATGGAATGAGCAGTTCTTC

d_call: -
j_call: TRBJ2-2
v_call: TRBV6-5
clone_size: -
cdr3_length: 12
cdr3_aa: CASSSRAGELFF
cdr3_nt: TGTGCCAGCAGTTCAAGGGCCGGGGAGCTGTTTTTT

d_call: TRBD1
j_call: TRBJ1-4
v_call: TRBV11-2
clone_size: -
cdr3_length: 16
cdr3_aa: CASSLAPRGRGEKLFF
cdr3_nt: TGTGCCAGCAGCTTAGCCCCCAGGGGGCGCGGTGAAAAACTGTTTTTT

d_call: -
j_call: TRBJ1-2
v_call: TRBV29-1
clone_size: -
cdr3_length: 10
cdr3_aa: CSVRETGVTF
cdr3_nt: TGCAGCGTTCGGGAAACGGGAGTGACCTTC

d_call: TRBD1
j_call: TRBJ2-1
v_call: TRBV18
clone_size: -
cdr3_length: 18
cdr3_aa: CASSPRAGGEFLYNEQFF
cdr3_nt: TGTGCCAGCTCACCCAGGGCAGGGGGAGAATTCCTTTACAATGAGCAGTTCTTC

d_call: TRBD1
j_call: TRBJ1-1
v_call: TRBV11-2
clone_size: -
cdr3_length: 15
cdr3_aa: CASSGGGRRNTEAFF
cdr3_nt: TGTGCCAGCAGCGGAGGGGGCAGGAGGAACACTGAAGCTTTCTTT

d_call: TRBD2
j_call: TRBJ2-3
v_call: TRBV18
clone_size: -
cdr3_length: 16
cdr3_aa: CASSPPGLAGSDTQYF
cdr3_nt: TGTGCCAGCTCACCACCGGGACTAGCGGGGTCAGATACGCAGTATTTT

d_call: -
j_call: TRBJ1-1
v_call: TRBV30
clone_size: -
cdr3_length: 12
cdr3_aa: CATKVMNTEAFF
cdr3_nt: TGTGCCACCAAGGTTATGAACACTGAAGCTTTCTTT

d_call: -
j_call: TRBJ1-1
v_call: TRBV9
clone_size: -
cdr3_length: 13
cdr3_aa: CASSDPTGTEAFF
cdr3_nt: TGTGCCAGCAGTGATCCCACGGGCACTGAAGCTTTCTTT

d_call: -
j_call: TRBJ1-4
v_call: TRBV2
clone_size: few
cdr3_length: 15
cdr3_aa: CASTGPGMGDEKLFF
cdr3_nt: TGTGCCAGCACGGGTCCGGGCATGGGGGATGAAAAACTGTTTTTT

d_call: TRBD2
j_call: TRBJ2-5
v_call: TRBV27
clone_size: once
cdr3_length: 13
cdr3_aa: CASSFGGGETQYF
cdr3_nt: TGTGCCAGCAGTTTTGGGGGGGGAGAGACCCAGTACTTC

d_call: -
j_call: TRBJ2-7
v_call: TRBV6-1
clone_size: few
cdr3_length: 14
cdr3_aa: CASSDPRDGYEQYF
cdr3_nt: TGTGCCAGCAGTGACCCCCGGGACGGGTACGAGCAGTACTTC

d_call: -
j_call: TRBJ1-6
v_call: TRBV7-2
clone_size: -
cdr3_length: 16
cdr3_aa: CASSLKVGWDNSPLHF
cdr3_nt: TGTGCCAGCAGCTTAAAGGTCGGGTGGGACAATTCACCCCTCCACTTT

d_call: -
j_call: TRBJ1-1
v_call: TRBV20-1
clone_size: few
cdr3_length: 11
cdr3_aa: CSARDPPLAFF
cdr3_nt: TGCAGTGCTAGAGACCCCCCTCTAGCTTTCTTT

d_call: -
j_call: TRBJ2-2
v_call: TRBV25-1
clone_size: -
cdr3_length: 14
cdr3_aa: CASSEPSVSGELFF
cdr3_nt: TGTGCCAGCAGTGAACCTTCTGTGAGCGGGGAGCTGTTTTTT

d_call: -
j_call: TRBJ2-7
v_call: TRBV27
clone_size: -
cdr3_length: 14
cdr3_aa: CASRGQGASYEQYF
cdr3_nt: TGTGCCAGCAGAGGTCAGGGAGCCTCCTACGAGCAGTACTTC